Listed here are 32 T cell receptor beta chains from one sample, sequenced in a study of T cells in women clearing cervical HPV infection. Here immunoSEQ multiplex PCR was the method, and the copy in TCRdb shows in-frame clones only, minus some. The sample totals some 30,000 clones; its top ten clones hold approximately 1.5%. Sequencing was carried out using blood buffy coat. These TCRs come from a woman aged 18-69 years with a cervical HPV16 infection that either progressed to CIN3+ or cleared (not recorded which).

Regarding this clone: The observed sequence ends 3 residues before the CDR3 terminus, with the missing tail filled in from the germline J gene. The V call is TRBV5-1, the J call TRBJ2-3, with a tentative D call TRBD1 (5 bases). The CDR3 has 17 residues. The germline CDR1 and CDR2 sequences are SGHRS and YFSETQ. This CDR3 reads CASSLVQGGSDGETQYF. The CDR3 bases that were read are TGCGCCAGCAGCTTGGTTCAGGGTGGGTCGGACGGAGAGACG.

As for this clone: Read data end 3 residues before the CDR3 end; the end is taken from the germline J gene. The V and J genes are TRBV20-1 and TRBJ2-1; 9 bases agree with TRBD2. V was pared by 5 bases and J by 6 bases, with 8 bases of the junction left unmatched. CDR3 length: 14 residues. The germline CDR1 and CDR2 sequences are DFQATT and SNEGSKA (reference sequence). The CDR3: CSASGTSSANEQFF. The covered CDR3 bases are TGCAGTGCTTCCGGGACTAGCTCCGCCAATGAG.

As for this clone: Sequencing ends 3 residues short of the CDR3 end; the germline J gene provides the rest. The V and J genes are TRBV19 and TRBJ1-1; unclear D gene. CDR3 length: 13 amino acids. Trimming shortened V by 3 bases and J by 1 base, and 6 bases separated the two germline ends. CDR1 and CDR2 from the germline V gene are LNHDA and SQIVND (reference sequence). CDR3 bases read: TGTGCCAGTAGTATGTATCCGAACACTGAA. Translation gives CASSMYPNTE. The complete CDR3 sequence is CASSMYPNTEAFF.

To note about this clone: The read is 3 residues too short to cover the CDR3 end, so that end is filled in from the germline J gene. The rearrangement joins TRBV20-1 to TRBJ2-3; no clear D. Deletions cut 0 bases from V and 0 bases from J, with 7 bases between. The CDR3 loop spans 14 amino acids. From germline, CDR1 is DFQATT and CDR2 SNEGSKA (reference sequence). The CDR3 DNA, read in part, is TGCAGTGCTAGAGATCAGGAAAGCACAGATACG. Its translation is CSARDQESTDT. In full, the CDR3 is CSARDQESTDTQYF.

For this clone: The read terminates 3 residues before the CDR3 end, so the remaining end is supplied by the germline J gene. This chain joins TRBV5-1 and TRBJ2-3; TRBD2 matches 8 bases. This CDR3 comprises 14 residues. J lost 5 bases, V lost 5 bases, and 7 bases had no gene match. CDR1 is SGHRS, CDR2 YFSETQ, per germline. The CDR3 bases that were read are TGCGCCAGCAGTGCCGGGACTAGTCAAGATACG. Protein product: CASSAGTSQDT. The whole CDR3 protein is CASSAGTSQDTQYF.

Concerning this clone: The CDR3 extends 3 residues past the end of the read, so its final part is completed from the germline J gene. This chain connects TRBV18 to TRBJ2-6; no definite D call. Germline CDR1 KGHSH, CDR2 LQKENI. This CDR3 is 15 amino acids long. V was cut by 2 bases and J by 0 bases, with 5 bases left in between. The sequenced part of the CDR3 DNA is TGTGCCAGCTCACCAGGGCGCTCTGGGGCCAACGTC. Its translation is CASSPGRSGANV. The CDR3 in its entirety is CASSPGRSGANVLTF.

To note about this clone: The read finishes 3 residues shy of the CDR3 end, and the germline J gene is used to complete it. V and J are TRBV24-1 and TRBJ2-2; D may be TRBD2 (6 bases). The V end was cut by 5 bases, the J end by 4 bases, with 19 bases between. CDR1 is KGHDR, CDR2 SFDVKD, per germline. The CDR3 runs to 17 residues. The CDR3 loop is CATSASDVGGITGELFF. The part of the CDR3 DNA that was read is TGTGCCACCAGTGCGTCGGATGTTGGGGGGATCACCGGGGAG.

Comment on this clone: The read finishes 3 residues shy of the CDR3 end, and the germline J gene is used to complete it. V and J are TRBV5-4 and TRBJ2-1; D perhaps matches TRBD1 (6 bases). Germline V gives CDR1 SGHNT, CDR2 YYREEE (reference sequence). This CDR3 has 13 amino acids. The V end lost 2 bases, the J end lost 8 bases, and 11 bases lay between the germline ends. Incomplete CDR3 DNA: TGTGCCAGCAGCTTAAACAGGGAAGATGAG. Its protein is CASSLNREDE. The full CDR3 reads CASSLNREDEQFF.

Remarks on this clone: The DNA ends 3 residues before the CDR3 does, and the rest of the CDR3 is filled in from the germline J gene. The chain has TRBV11-2 and TRBJ2-5; D unclear. Germline values: CDR1 SGHAT, CDR2 FQNNGV. The V end lost 0 bases, the J end lost 1 base, and 9 bases lay between the germline ends. The CDR3 is 15 residues long. CDR3 sequence reads: CASSLDRTGQETQYF. The covered CDR3 bases are TGTGCCAGCAGCTTAGATCGCACGGGCCAAGAGACC.

Note on this clone: The read terminates 3 residues ahead of where the CDR3 ends, so the germline J gene completes it. The chain recombines TRBV30 with TRBJ1-2, with a tentative D call TRBD1 (6 bases). The V gene lost 3 bases and the J gene lost 7 bases, with 15 bases spanning the gap. The CDR3 is made up of 13 amino acids. Germline-derived CDR1 and CDR2 are GTSNPN and SVGIG (reference sequence). This CDR3 reads CAWRGQGPGGYTF. The DNA read from the CDR3 is TGTGCCTGGAGGGGACAAGGGCCGGGTGGC.

Turning to this clone: Read coverage stops 3 residues before the CDR3 terminus; the germline J gene supplies the remainder. This rearrangement joins TRBV12-3 or TRBV12-4 to TRBJ2-7; no clear D gene. The V gene lost 3 bases and the J gene lost 3 bases, with 12 bases spanning the gap. The CDR3 has 14 amino acids. The CDR3 here is CASSLGPPVYEQYF. The CDR3 bases that were read are TGTGCCAGCAGTTTGGGCCCTCCGGTCTACGAG.

This chain's CDR3 is CASSTGTGGTEAFF. The sequenced CDR3 bases are TGTGCCAGCAGCACCGGGACAGGGGGCACTGAA. This chain links TRBV11-3 with TRBJ1-1, with 11 bases fitting TRBD1. Sequencing ends 3 residues short of the CDR3 end; the germline J gene provides the rest. There are 14 residues in the CDR3. Germline V gene lookup returns CDR1 SGHNT and CDR2 YENEEA. Trimming cost V 5 bases and J 4 bases; bases outside gene matches: 3.

With respect to this clone: With the read ending 3 residues before the CDR3 end, the germline J gene is used to fill in that end. The V call is TRBV18, the J call TRBJ2-2; 13 nucleotides line up with TRBD2. This CDR3 spans 17 amino acids. V was pared by 6 bases and J by 2 bases, with 6 bases of the junction left unmatched. Germline lookup yields CDR1 KGHSH and CDR2 LQKENI. The CDR3 bases that were read are TGTGCCAGCTCCCGGACTAGCGGGGGCCCTAACACCGGGGAG. Its translation: CASSRTSGGPNTGE. The full CDR3 is CASSRTSGGPNTGELFF.

To note about this clone: The CDR3 goes on 3 residues after the read ends, and that part is filled in from the germline J gene. This chain uses TRBV19 with TRBJ2-3; the match to TRBD2 covers 7 bases. Germline V CDR1 and CDR2: LNHDA, SQIVND (reference sequence). V dropped 6 bases and J dropped 0; count of bases not matched to a gene: 3. The CDR3 covers 14 residues. The CDR3 reads CASRVAGSTDTQYF. The CDR3 bases that were read are TGTGCCAGTAGGGTAGCGGGTAGCACAGATACG.

Details on this clone: Read sequence stops 3 residues before the CDR3 end, and the germline J gene provides the missing end. The chain combines TRBV30 with TRBJ2-3, with D perhaps matching TRBD1 (6 bases). The CDR3 has 19 residues. Germline CDR1 is GTSNPN and CDR2 is SVGIG (reference sequence). The chain's CDR3 is CAWSVPDSPPPLKAETQYF. The sequenced part of the CDR3 DNA is TGTGCCTGGAGTGTACCGGACAGCCCTCCGCCCCTCAAGGCGGAGACG.

In the case of this clone: The read terminates 3 residues before the CDR3 end, so the remaining end is supplied by the germline J gene. The chain recombines TRBV11-3 with TRBJ2-2; 7 nucleotides agree with TRBD2. Germline CDR1 SGHNT, CDR2 YENEEA. The CDR3 loop spans 12 amino acids. V lost 11 bases to trimming and J lost 2 bases; unmatched junction nucleotides: 2. CDR3 in amino acids: CAAGENTGELFF. CDR3 DNA (partial): TGTGCCGCGGGGGAAAACACCGGGGAG.

As concerns this clone: The read halts 3 residues ahead of the CDR3 end, with the missing end drawn from the germline J gene. The same CDR3 also results from other DNA sequences found in this sample. The rearrangement links TRBV5-1 to TRBJ1-3; 7 nucleotides align to TRBD1. Germline V gene data show CDR1 as SGHRS and CDR2 as YFSETQ. This CDR3 spans 13 amino acids. CDR3 DNA (partial): TGCGCCAGCAGCATAGACAGGGAAGCCACT. It codes for CASSIDREAT. The whole CDR3 is CASSIDREATIYF.

For this clone: The sequence runs out 3 residues before the end of the CDR3; the remainder is reconstructed from the germline J gene. The J gene is TRBJ2-2, the V gene TRBV11-2; 9 bases fit TRBD2. CDR3 length: 14 amino acids. The germline V gene encodes CDR1 SGHAT and CDR2 FQNNGV. CDR3 bases read: TGTGCCAGCAGCTTAGATTATAGCGGGAGAAGG. It translates to CASSLDYSGRR. The CDR3 as a whole reads CASSLDYSGRRLFF.

With respect to this clone: The sequenced fragment ends 3 residues before the CDR3 boundary, so the rest is inferred from the germline J gene. This rearrangement joins TRBV29-1 to TRBJ2-2, with 7 bases that match TRBD1. The CDR3 has 13 amino acids. CDR1 is SQVTM and CDR2 is ANQGSEA in the germline V gene. The CDR3 reads CSVRQGSNSPLFF. The sequenced part of the CDR3 DNA is TGCAGCGTAAGACAGGGTAGTAATTCACCG.

Worth noting for this clone: The read halts 3 residues ahead of the CDR3 end, with the missing end drawn from the germline J gene. V usage is TRBV13 and J usage is TRBJ2-3; TRBD2 agrees at 7 bases. Per germline, CDR1 PRHDT and CDR2 FYEKMQ (reference sequence). This CDR3 is 16 amino acids long. Losses at the gene ends were 0 bases for V and 3 bases for J; bases not matched to a gene: 6. CDR3 sequence reads: CASSLGVGGGTDTQYF. The CDR3 bases that were read are TGTGCCAGCAGCTTAGGAGTTGGGGGGGGTACAGATACG.

A remark on this clone: The read halts 3 residues ahead of the CDR3 end, with the missing end drawn from the germline J gene. This chain uses TRBV20-1 with TRBJ2-7; TRBD1 agrees at 8 bases. V lost 5 bases, J lost 1 base, and 7 bases stayed unmatched. This CDR3 has 14 residues. CDR1 and CDR2 (germline): DFQATT, SNEGSKA (reference sequence). The chain's CDR3 is CSASDRGPSYEQYF. The CDR3 DNA, read in part, is TGCAGTGCTTCAGACAGGGGTCCTTCCTACGAG.

Note on this clone: The read ends 3 residues shy of where the CDR3 ends; the end is completed using the germline J gene. The chain is built from TRBV20-1 and TRBJ2-4; the D gene is possibly TRBD1 (7 bases). In germline, CDR1 is DFQATT, CDR2 SNEGSKA (reference sequence). The CDR3 has 14 amino acids. The chain's CDR3 is CSATLTGRIETQYF. The sequenced part of the CDR3 DNA is TGCAGTGCTACCCTGACAGGGAGGATCGAGACT.

This CDR3 is CSAFQAYGYTF. The CDR3 DNA, read in part, is TGCAGCGCCTTTCAAGCCTATGGC. The chain has TRBV29-1 and TRBJ1-2; D is ambiguous. The read ends 3 residues shy of where the CDR3 ends; the end is completed using the germline J gene. CDR1 and CDR2 from the germline V gene are SQVTM and ANQGSEA. The CDR3 length is 11 residues. Trimming pared 7 bases from V and 4 bases from J, leaving 10 bases between.

In regard to this clone: The read gets to within 3 residues of the CDR3 end, and the germline J gene fills in the rest. This chain joins TRBV19 and TRBJ2-4; D unclear. This CDR3 has 12 residues. Germline-derived CDR1 and CDR2 are LNHDA and SQIVND (reference sequence). The DNA read from the CDR3 is TGTGCCAGTAGGGCCCCGAACTATGGT. Residues: CASRAPNYG. From start to end, the CDR3 is CASRAPNYGQYF.

Notes on this clone: The same CDR3 arises from other DNA sequences in this sample as well. CDR3 region: CASSLQLAGGSNEQFF. The part of the CDR3 DNA that was read is TGCGCCAGCAGCCTGCAACTAGCGGGGGGAAGCAATGAG. The V and J genes are TRBV5-1 and TRBJ2-1; 12 positions match TRBD2. Read data end 3 residues before the CDR3 end; the end is taken from the germline J gene. In germline, CDR1 is SGHRS, CDR2 YFSETQ. The CDR3 has 16 residues. V lost 4 bases and J lost 6; bases outside the gene matches: 8.

On this clone itself: One end of the junction fails to match germline, which may point to a read error. The CDR3 end is not reached by the read, which stops 3 residues before it; the germline J gene fills it in. Additional DNA sequences in this sample encode the identical CDR3. This chain uses TRBV30 with TRBJ1-3; 11 positions match TRBD1. The CDR3 is 15 amino acids. Per germline, CDR1 GTSNPN and CDR2 SVGIG (reference sequence). Partial CDR3 DNA: TGTGCCTGGGGACAGGGGGCAGTATCTGGAAACACA. Its translation: CAWGQGAVSGNT. The entire CDR3 reads CAWGQGAVSGNTIYF.

A note on this clone: The missing CDR3 end, 3 residues past where the read stops, is filled in from the germline J gene. The chain employs TRBV7-8 and TRBJ2-3; 9 bases align to TRBD2. CDR3 length: 15 residues. Germline lookup yields CDR1 SGHVS and CDR2 FQNEAQ. With V trimmed by 4 bases and J by 4 bases, 6 bases remained unmatched. The CDR3 reads CASSYEAGGSDTQYF. The CDR3 bases that were read are TGTGCCAGCAGCTACGAGGCGGGAGGGTCAGATACG.

To note about this clone: The DNA ends 3 residues before the CDR3 does, and the rest of the CDR3 is filled in from the germline J gene. The genes are TRBV20-1 and TRBJ1-2; 7 nucleotides match TRBD1. The CDR3 is 14 residues long. V shed 0 bases and J 5 bases; nucleotides not matched to a gene: 6. CDR1 and CDR2 from the germline V gene are DFQATT and SNEGSKA (reference sequence). The sequenced CDR3 bases are TGCAGTGCTAGAGATAACAGGGGAGGGTATGGC. It specifies CSARDNRGGYG. The whole CDR3 reads CSARDNRGGYGYTF.

Points on this clone: Coverage ceases 3 residues before the CDR3 finishes, and the germline J gene fills in the end. V usage is TRBV5-1 and J usage is TRBJ2-1; D perhaps matches TRBD2 (7 bases). Trimming shortened V by 0 bases and J by 2 bases, and 27 bases separated the two germline ends. The CDR3 is 21 amino acids. Per germline, CDR1 SGHRS and CDR2 YFSETQ. The CDR3 sequence is CASSLEGGRGGAGRAYNEQFF. Partial CDR3 DNA: TGCGCCAGCAGCTTGGAAGGTGGAAGAGGGGGGGCCGGTAGGGCCTACAATGAG.

Regarding this clone: The read ends 3 residues shy of where the CDR3 ends; the end is completed using the germline J gene. The gene calls are TRBV5-4 and TRBJ2-7; D not resolved. The germline gives CDR1 SGHNT, CDR2 YYREEE (reference sequence). The CDR3 extends over 11 amino acids. Trimming stripped 3 bases from V and 1 base from J, with 2 bases between. The DNA read from the CDR3 is TGTGCCAGCAGCTCATCCTACGAG. Protein sequence: CASSSSYE. The whole CDR3 is CASSSSYEQYF.

A note on this clone: The read terminates 3 residues ahead of where the CDR3 ends, so the germline J gene completes it. The chain links TRBV19 to TRBJ2-5; the match to TRBD2 covers 15 bases. The CDR3 extends over 15 amino acids. Per the germline V gene, CDR1 is LNHDA and CDR2 is SQIVND (reference sequence). V dropped 9 bases and J dropped 2; count of bases not matched to a gene: 4. CDR3 DNA, as far as it was read: TGTGCCAGCAGCGGGACTAGCGGGGGGCAAGAGACC. It codes for CASSGTSGGQET. The whole CDR3 reads CASSGTSGGQETQYF.

On this clone itself: Read sequence stops 3 residues before the CDR3 end, and the germline J gene provides the missing end. The J gene is TRBJ2-4, the V gene TRBV7-2; tentatively, D is TRBD1 (5 bases). V shed 4 bases and J shed 6 bases, with 13 bases lying between them. In germline, CDR1 is SGHTA, CDR2 FQGNSA. The CDR3 loop spans 14 amino acids. The part of the CDR3 DNA that was read is TGTGCCAGCAGCTCCCGGCAGGGCCTAAACATT. It is translated as CASSSRQGLNI. The full CDR3 reads CASSSRQGLNIQYF.